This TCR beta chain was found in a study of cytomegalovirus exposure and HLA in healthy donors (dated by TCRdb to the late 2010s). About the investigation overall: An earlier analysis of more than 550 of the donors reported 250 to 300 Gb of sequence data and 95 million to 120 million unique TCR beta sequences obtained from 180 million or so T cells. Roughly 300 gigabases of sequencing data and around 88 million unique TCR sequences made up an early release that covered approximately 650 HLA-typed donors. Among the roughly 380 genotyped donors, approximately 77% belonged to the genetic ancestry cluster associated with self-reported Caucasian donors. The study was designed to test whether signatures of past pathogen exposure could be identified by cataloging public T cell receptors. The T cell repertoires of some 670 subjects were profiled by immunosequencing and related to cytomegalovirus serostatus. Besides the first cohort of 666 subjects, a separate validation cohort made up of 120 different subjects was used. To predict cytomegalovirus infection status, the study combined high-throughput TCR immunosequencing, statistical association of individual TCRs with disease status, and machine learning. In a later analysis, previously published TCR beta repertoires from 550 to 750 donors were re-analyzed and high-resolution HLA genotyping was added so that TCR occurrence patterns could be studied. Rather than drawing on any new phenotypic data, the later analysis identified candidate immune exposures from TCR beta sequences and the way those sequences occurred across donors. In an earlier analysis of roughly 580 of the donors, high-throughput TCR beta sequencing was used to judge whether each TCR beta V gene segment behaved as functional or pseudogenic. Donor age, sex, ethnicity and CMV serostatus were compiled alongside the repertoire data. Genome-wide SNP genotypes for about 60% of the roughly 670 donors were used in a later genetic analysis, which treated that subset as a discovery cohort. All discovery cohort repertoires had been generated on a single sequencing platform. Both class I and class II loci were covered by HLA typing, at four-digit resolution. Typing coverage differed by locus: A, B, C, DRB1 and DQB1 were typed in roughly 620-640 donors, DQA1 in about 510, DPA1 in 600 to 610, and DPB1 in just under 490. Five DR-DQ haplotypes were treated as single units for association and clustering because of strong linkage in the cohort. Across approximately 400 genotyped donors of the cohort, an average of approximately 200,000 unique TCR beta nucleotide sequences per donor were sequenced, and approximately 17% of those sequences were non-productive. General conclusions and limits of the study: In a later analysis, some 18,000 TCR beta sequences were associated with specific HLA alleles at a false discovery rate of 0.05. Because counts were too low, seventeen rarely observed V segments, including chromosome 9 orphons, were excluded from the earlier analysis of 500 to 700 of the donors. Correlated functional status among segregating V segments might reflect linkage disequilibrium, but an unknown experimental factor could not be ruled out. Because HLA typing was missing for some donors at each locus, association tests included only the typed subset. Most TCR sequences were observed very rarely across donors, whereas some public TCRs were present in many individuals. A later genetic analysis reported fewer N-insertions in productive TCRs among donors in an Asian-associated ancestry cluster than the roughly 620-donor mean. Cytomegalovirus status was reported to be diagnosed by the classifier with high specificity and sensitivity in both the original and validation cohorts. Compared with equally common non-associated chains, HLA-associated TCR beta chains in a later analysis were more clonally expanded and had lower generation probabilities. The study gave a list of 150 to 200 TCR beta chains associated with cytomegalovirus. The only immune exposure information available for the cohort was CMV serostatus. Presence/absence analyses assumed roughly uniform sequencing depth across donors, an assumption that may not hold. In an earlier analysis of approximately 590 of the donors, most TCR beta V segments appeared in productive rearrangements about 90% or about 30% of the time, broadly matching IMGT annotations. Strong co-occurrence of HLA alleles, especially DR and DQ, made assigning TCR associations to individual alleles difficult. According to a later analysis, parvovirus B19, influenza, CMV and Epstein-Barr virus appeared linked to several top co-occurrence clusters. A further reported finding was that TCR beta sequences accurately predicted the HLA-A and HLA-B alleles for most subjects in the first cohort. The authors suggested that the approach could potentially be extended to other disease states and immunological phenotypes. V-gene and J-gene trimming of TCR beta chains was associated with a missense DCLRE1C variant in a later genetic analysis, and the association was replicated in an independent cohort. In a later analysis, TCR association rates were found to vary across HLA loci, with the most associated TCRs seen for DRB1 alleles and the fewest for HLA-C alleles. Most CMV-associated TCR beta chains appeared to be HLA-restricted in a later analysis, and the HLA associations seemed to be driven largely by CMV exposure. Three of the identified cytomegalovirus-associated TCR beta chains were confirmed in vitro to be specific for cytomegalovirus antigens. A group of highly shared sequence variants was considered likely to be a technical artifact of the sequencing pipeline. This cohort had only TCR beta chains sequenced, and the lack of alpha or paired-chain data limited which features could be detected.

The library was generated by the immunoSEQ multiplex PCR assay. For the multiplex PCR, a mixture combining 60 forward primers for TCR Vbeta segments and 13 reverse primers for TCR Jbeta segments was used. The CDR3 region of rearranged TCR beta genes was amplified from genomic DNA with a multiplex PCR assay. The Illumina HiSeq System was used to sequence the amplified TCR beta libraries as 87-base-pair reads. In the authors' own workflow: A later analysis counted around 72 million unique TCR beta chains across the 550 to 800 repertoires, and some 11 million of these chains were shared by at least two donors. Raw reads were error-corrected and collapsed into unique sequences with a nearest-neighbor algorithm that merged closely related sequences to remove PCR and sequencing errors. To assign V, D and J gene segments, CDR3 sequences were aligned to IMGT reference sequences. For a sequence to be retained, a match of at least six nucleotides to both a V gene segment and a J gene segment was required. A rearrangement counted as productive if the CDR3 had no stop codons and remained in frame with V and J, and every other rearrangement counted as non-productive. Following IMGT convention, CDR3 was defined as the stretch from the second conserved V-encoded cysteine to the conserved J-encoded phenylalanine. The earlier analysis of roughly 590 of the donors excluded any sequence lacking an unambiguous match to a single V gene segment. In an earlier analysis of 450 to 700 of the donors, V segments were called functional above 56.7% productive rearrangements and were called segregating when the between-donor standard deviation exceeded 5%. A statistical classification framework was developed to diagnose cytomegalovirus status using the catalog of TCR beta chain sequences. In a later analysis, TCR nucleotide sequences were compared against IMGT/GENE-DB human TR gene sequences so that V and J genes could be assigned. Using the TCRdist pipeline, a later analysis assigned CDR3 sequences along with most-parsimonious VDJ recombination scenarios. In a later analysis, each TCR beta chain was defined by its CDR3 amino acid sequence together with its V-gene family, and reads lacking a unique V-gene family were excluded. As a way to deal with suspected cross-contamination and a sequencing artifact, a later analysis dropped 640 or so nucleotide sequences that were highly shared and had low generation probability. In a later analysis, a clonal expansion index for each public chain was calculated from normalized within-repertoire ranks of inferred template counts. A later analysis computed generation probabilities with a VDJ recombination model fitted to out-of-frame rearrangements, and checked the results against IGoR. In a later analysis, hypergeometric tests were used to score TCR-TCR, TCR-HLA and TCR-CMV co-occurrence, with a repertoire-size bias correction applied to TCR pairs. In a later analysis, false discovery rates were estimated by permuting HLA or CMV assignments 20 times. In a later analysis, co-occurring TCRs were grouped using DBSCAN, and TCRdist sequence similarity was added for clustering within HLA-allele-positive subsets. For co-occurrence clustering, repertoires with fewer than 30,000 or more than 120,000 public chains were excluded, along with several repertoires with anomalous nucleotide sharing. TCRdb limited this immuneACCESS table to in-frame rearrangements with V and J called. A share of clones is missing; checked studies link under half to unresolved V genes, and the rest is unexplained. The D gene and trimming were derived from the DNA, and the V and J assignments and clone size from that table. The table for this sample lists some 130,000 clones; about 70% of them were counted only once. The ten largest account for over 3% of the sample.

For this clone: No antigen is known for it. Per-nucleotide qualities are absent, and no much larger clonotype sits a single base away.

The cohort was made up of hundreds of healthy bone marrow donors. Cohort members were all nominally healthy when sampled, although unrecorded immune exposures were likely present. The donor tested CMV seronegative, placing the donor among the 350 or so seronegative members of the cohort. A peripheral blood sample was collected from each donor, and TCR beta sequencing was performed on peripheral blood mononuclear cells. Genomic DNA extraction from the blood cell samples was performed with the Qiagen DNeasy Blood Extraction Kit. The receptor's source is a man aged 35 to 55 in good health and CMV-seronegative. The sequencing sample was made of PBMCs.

The nucleotides are TGTGCCTGGAGCGTTCGACAGGGGGTTGCTCAGCCCCAGCATTTT. Translated, it reads CAWSVRQGVAQPQHF. The chain links TRBV30 with TRBJ1-5, with TRBD1 identical over 9 junction bases. V has 3 bases trimmed and J has 6 bases trimmed; junction bases matching no gene number 9. Inclusive of the bounding cysteine and phenylalanine, the CDR3 is 15 residues long. Solely the CDR3 DNA is kept, with 45 bases framed from the first base. The germline V gene (reference sequence) gives CDR1 as GTSNPN and CDR2 as SVGIG.